These 14 T cell receptor beta chains were sequenced from one sample in a study of cytomegalovirus exposure and HLA in healthy donors. This PCR relied on a set of 60 Vbeta primers and 13 Jbeta primers. Clones were sequenced by immunoSEQ multiplex PCR, and TCRdb holds only the in-frame ones, with some missing. The sample includes some 96,000 clones, around 77% seen only once; the top ten take roughly 8%. The source material was PBMCs. The receptor set was obtained from a female donor in good health and CMV-seronegative.

CDR3 sequence (DNA): TGCGCCAGCAGCCCCCCCACCCCAGGGCCTGGCTCTGGGGCCAACGTCCTGACTTTC. This encodes CASSPPTPGPGSGANVLTF. V and J are TRBV5-1 and TRBJ2-6, with D perhaps matching TRBD1 (5 bases). CDR1 is SGHRS and CDR2 is YFSETQ in the germline V gene. Deletions cut 4 bases from V and 0 bases from J, with 20 bases between. The CDR3 covers 19 residues.

This chain joins TRBV6-5 and TRBJ1-2; D unclear. This CDR3 region has 14 residues. Germline CDR1 MNHEY, CDR2 SVGAGI. V was pared by 2 bases and J by 4 bases, with 11 bases between. CDR3: CASSYKGGLYGYTF. In DNA form, the CDR3 reads TGTGCCAGCAGTTACAAGGGCGGACTCTATGGCTACACCTTC.

V and J are TRBV30 and TRBJ1-3, with 10 bases that match TRBD1. The germline CDR1 and CDR2 sequences are GTSNPN and SVGIG (reference sequence). V shed 5 bases, J shed 5 bases, and the junction held 12 bases outside the gene matches. CDR3 length: 16 residues. The DNA for the CDR3 is TGTGCCTGGGTATTGGAAGACAGGGGGCAAAGAAACACCATATATTTT. Encoded protein: CAWVLEDRGQRNTIYF.

This chain joins TRBV7-8 and TRBJ1-1; D remains ambiguous. V was cut by 10 bases and J by 1 base, with 19 bases left in between. The germline V gene has CDR1 SGHVS and CDR2 FQNEAQ. The CDR3 contains 15 residues. In nucleotides, the CDR3 is TGTGCCACCTTCCTGGCGGGGAAATCGAACACTGAAGCTTTCTTT. Encoded protein: CATFLAGKSNTEAFF.

The chain links TRBV5-1 to TRBJ1-2, with D possibly TRBD1 on 5 matching bases. Trimming pared 0 bases from V and 8 bases from J, leaving 14 bases between. Germline loops: CDR1 SGHRS, CDR2 YFSETQ. The length of the CDR3 is 14 residues. The CDR3 coding sequence is TGCGCCAGCAGCTTGGAGTGGGGGGAACACGGCTACACCTTC. Protein product: CASSLEWGEHGYTF.

CDR3 nucleotide sequence: TGTGCCAGCTCACTGGCCCTTTCTGGAAACACCATATATTTT. This gives the protein CASSLALSGNTIYF. This sequence joins TRBV18 and TRBJ1-3; D unclear. CDR1 is KGHSH and CDR2 is LQKENI in the germline V gene. CDR3 length: 14 amino acids. V lost 4 bases to trimming and J lost 1 base, with 8 bases between them.

The CDR3 sequence is CASSYSVNTGELFF. The CDR3 DNA follows: TGTGCCAGCAGTTACTCCGTGAACACCGGGGAGCTGTTTTTT. The chain recombines TRBV6-5 with TRBJ2-2; D remains ambiguous. Trimming removed 0 bases from V and 1 base from J, with 3 bases in between. Germline V CDR1 and CDR2: MNHEY, SVGAGI. The CDR3 has 14 residues.

This chain uses TRBV14 with TRBJ1-3; D might be TRBD1 (5 bases). CDR1 is SGHDN and CDR2 is FVKESK in the germline V gene. The CDR3 sequence is 18 residues long. With 4 bases removed from V and 5 bases from J, the gap between germline ends came to 24 bases. CDR3 residues: CASSPQGEKTDKRNTIYF. CDR3 DNA: TGTGCCAGCAGCCCACAAGGGGAAAAAACAGACAAACGAAACACCATATATTTT.

The chain is built from TRBV19 and TRBJ2-3; D unresolved. The CDR3 consists of 17 residues. Germline V gene sequence: CDR1 LNHDA, CDR2 SQIVND (reference sequence). V lost 0 bases and J lost 2, with 15 bases in between. CDR3 residues: CASSIDHNRLNTDTQYF. The CDR3 DNA reads TGTGCCAGTAGTATAGATCACAACCGACTGAACACAGATACGCAGTATTTT. The complete variable domain, with remaining parts taken from reference TRBV19 and TRBJ2-3, reads DGGITQSPKYLFRKEGQNVTLSCEQNLNHDAMYWYRQDPGQGLRLIYYSQIVNDFQKGDIAEGYSVSREKKESFPLTVTSAQKNPTAFYLCASSIDHNRLNTDTQYFGPGTRLTVL.

The chain has TRBV30 and TRBJ2-7; TRBD2 matches 8 bases. Losses at the gene ends were 3 bases for V and 4 bases for J; bases not matched to a gene: 14. This CDR3 contains 16 residues. CDR1 and CDR2 from the germline V gene are GTSNPN and SVGIG (reference sequence). The CDR3 region is CAWRSIGRASQYEQYF. As DNA, the CDR3 is TGTGCCTGGAGATCTATCGGGAGGGCGTCTCAATACGAGCAGTACTTC. Supplemented by reference TRBV30 and TRBJ2-7, the full variable domain reads SQTIHQWPATLVQPVGSPLSLECTVEGTSNPNLYWYRQAAGRGLQLLFYSVGIGQISSEVPQNLSASRPQDRQFILSSKKLLLSDSGFYLCAWRSIGRASQYEQYFGPGTRLTVT.

The gene calls are TRBV6-5 and TRBJ1-1; D uncertain. From germline, CDR1 is MNHEY and CDR2 SVGAGI. This CDR3 comprises 14 residues. Trimming took off 7 bases at V and 4 bases at J, with 16 bases between the two ends. CDR3 residues: CASTLRGELTEAFF. The DNA for the CDR3 is TGTGCCAGCACCTTACGAGGTGAACTCACTGAAGCTTTCTTT.

The V and J genes are TRBV6-5 and TRBJ1-5; D perhaps matches TRBD1 (5 bases). The germline V and J ends were trimmed by 7 bases and 2 bases, with 9 bases remaining between them. CDR3 length: 13 residues. Germline V gene sequence: CDR1 MNHEY, CDR2 SVGAGI. The CDR3 region has the DNA TGTGCCAGCAAAGAACAGGGCAATCAGCCCCAGCATTTT. Protein: CASKEQGNQPQHF.

There are a few counts of this clone. V is TRBV7-6 and J is TRBJ2-7; TRBD2 agrees at 9 bases. V gave up 1 base and J gave up 2 bases; unmatched junction bases: 6. CDR3 length: 16 amino acids. Germline CDR1 SGHVS, CDR2 FNYEAQ. The chain's CDR3 is CASSLVSSGSPYEQYF. The CDR3 DNA sequence: TGTGCCAGCAGCTTAGTTAGTAGCGGGAGTCCCTACGAGCAGTACTTC. The full variable domain, with the rest looked up from reference TRBV7-6 and TRBJ2-7, is GAGVSQSPRYKVTKRGQDVALRCDPISGHVSLYWYRQALGQGPEFLTYFNYEAQQDKSGLPNDRFSAERPEGSISTLTIQRTEQRDSAMYRCASSLVSSGSPYEQYFGPGTRLTVT.

V and J are TRBV15 and TRBJ2-5; D possibly corresponds to TRBD1 (6 bases). CDR3 length equals 15 residues. The germline CDR1 and CDR2 sequences are LNHNV and YYDKDF (reference sequence). V lost 4 bases to trimming and J lost 0 bases, with 12 bases between them. DNA for the CDR3: TGTGCCACCAGCATCGGACAGACCCACCAAGAGACCCAGTACTTC. Translation gives CATSIGQTHQETQYF.